A single sample gave rise to the 30 T cell receptor beta chains below, sequenced in a study of T cells after yellow fever vaccination. One entry per CDR3 protein results from TCRdb running MiXCR on the 5' RACE reads. This table holds a few hundred thousand distinct CDR3 sequences, roughly 8.3% found once. This specimen was PBMCs, taken about 41 days after the first yellow fever vaccination. The receptors originated from a man aged 18 to 29 who received the YFV17D yellow fever vaccine.

This rearrangement joins TRBV19 to TRBJ1-5; D possibly corresponds to TRBD1 (6 bases). Trimming left V 4 bases short and J 5 bases short, with 18 bases between. This CDR3 comprises 16 residues. In germline, CDR1 is LNHDA, CDR2 SQIVND (reference sequence). The CDR3 is CASSTQAGGYDQPQHF. For the CDR3, the DNA is TGTGCCAGTAGTACCCAGGCGGGGGGCTATGATCAGCCCCAGCATTTT.

The rearrangement links TRBV7-2 to TRBJ2-6; 8 positions match TRBD2. V trimming: 9 bases; J trimming: 0 bases; junction bases outside the gene matches: 7. CDR3 length equals 16 residues. Germline lookup yields CDR1 SGHTA and CDR2 FQGNSA. CDR3 region: CASSGGGHSGANVLTF. CDR3 in DNA: TGTGCCAGTTCGGGGGGGGGACACTCTGGGGCCAACGTCCTGACTTTC. The full variable domain, in which reference TRBV7-2 and TRBJ2-6 provide the parts outside the CDR3, is GAGVSQSPSNKVTEKGKDVELRCDPISGHTALYWYRQSLGQGLEFLIYFQGNSAPDKSGLPSDRFSAERTGGSVSTLTIQRTQQEDSAVYLCASSGGGHSGANVLTFGAGSRLTVL.

The rearrangement joins TRBV25-1 to TRBJ1-1; maybe TRBD1 (6 bases). There are 12 residues in the CDR3. The germline V gene encodes CDR1 MGHDK and CDR2 SYGVNS. With 5 bases removed from V and 10 bases from J, the gap between germline ends came to 14 bases. In DNA, the CDR3 is TGTGCCAGCAGTTCACAGGGAAACACAGCTTTCTTT. Translating it yields CASSSQGNTAFF.

The chain recombines TRBV5-5 with TRBJ2-7; tentative D call: TRBD2 (6 bases). This CDR3 region has 15 residues. The V end was cut by 0 bases, the J end by 2 bases, with 12 bases between. Germline V gene data show CDR1 as SGHKS and CDR2 as YYEKEE (reference sequence). This chain's CDR3 is CASSLASSGAYEQYV. CDR3 nucleotides: TGTGCCAGCAGCTTGGCGTCGTCGGGGGCCTACGAGCAGTACGTC.

The V call is TRBV28, the J call TRBJ1-2, with D perhaps matching TRBD1 (5 bases). The CDR3 contains 14 residues. V gave up 7 bases and J gave up 1 base, with 13 bases separating them. Per the germline V gene, CDR1 is MDHEN and CDR2 is SYDVKM. CDR3: CASTTPGHNYGYTF. CDR3 DNA: TGTGCCAGCACCACCCCAGGGCATAACTATGGCTACACCTTC.

This clonotype was found a few times. The rearrangement joins TRBV20-1 to TRBJ2-2; no firm D call. The CDR3 is 14 residues long. V dropped 3 bases and J dropped 1 base, with 9 bases sitting between them. The V gene's germline CDR1 is DFQATT and CDR2 SNEGSKA (reference sequence). The CDR3 DNA reads as TGCAGTGCTAGTAGACTCCAGAACACCGGGGAGCTGTTTTTT. It yields the protein CSASRLQNTGELFF.

This clonotype was seen only a few times. The rearrangement joins TRBV6-5 to TRBJ1-6, with D possibly being TRBD1 (5 bases). Trimming removed 0 bases from V and 5 bases from J, with 14 bases in between. The CDR3 spans 17 residues. Per the germline V gene, CDR1 is MNHEY and CDR2 is SVGAGI. Written as DNA, the CDR3 is TGTGCCAGCAGTTACTCGATCGGCGGGACTCATAATTCACCCCTCCACTTT. Residues: CASSYSIGGTHNSPLHF.

This clonotype appeared many times. This chain joins TRBV3-1 and TRBJ2-4; unclear D gene. The CDR3 has 15 residues. Trimming stripped 3 bases from V and 6 bases from J, with 15 bases between. CDR1 LGHDT and CDR2 YNNKEL come from the germline V gene (reference sequence). CDR3 region: CASSQGSTFGNIQYF. Written as DNA, the CDR3 is TGTGCCAGCAGCCAGGGCTCGACCTTCGGAAACATTCAGTACTTC.

This clonotype turned up a few times. The gene calls are TRBV5-6 and TRBJ1-5; D remains ambiguous. V lost 4 bases and J 9 bases, leaving 11 bases between the germline ends. This CDR3 comprises 12 residues. Germline CDR1 is SGHDT and CDR2 is YYEEEE. The CDR3 loop is CASSRPPGPQHF. The DNA for the CDR3 is TGTGCCAGCAGCAGACCTCCAGGGCCCCAGCATTTT.

CDR3 coding DNA: TGCAGTGCTGCCTCACCGAACACCGGGGAGCTGTTTTTT. This encodes CSAASPNTGELFF. V and J are TRBV20-1 and TRBJ2-2; D remains ambiguous. Germline V CDR1 and CDR2: DFQATT, SNEGSKA (reference sequence). The length of the CDR3 is 13 residues. Trimming pared 5 bases from V and 0 bases from J, leaving 7 bases between.

This clonotype was recorded at least ten times. The chain carries TRBV5-1 and TRBJ2-5, with 9 bases fitting TRBD2. Germline-derived CDR1 and CDR2 are SGHRS and YFSETQ. V shed 0 bases, J shed 0 bases, and the junction held 6 bases outside the gene matches. The CDR3 is 17 amino acids. CDR3 sequence reads: CASSLGSGGQYQETQYF. For the CDR3, the DNA is TGCGCCAGCAGCTTGGGGAGCGGGGGGCAGTACCAAGAGACCCAGTACTTC.

Remarks on this clonotype: The limits of the CDR3 on the DNA are not certain, so only TCRdb's listed CDR3 is given. V is TRBV5-1 and J is TRBJ2-7; TRBD1 is the table's D call, not checked against the DNA. Germline V gives CDR1 SGHRS, CDR2 YFSETQ. With termini counted, the CDR3 has 16 amino acids. This CDR3 is CASSFGSGQGGYEQYF.

The chain combines TRBV29-1 with TRBJ2-7; D unclear. Germline V gene data show CDR1 as SQVTM and CDR2 as ANQGSEA. Trimming took 4 bases from V and 0 from J, leaving 10 bases between them. The CDR3 length is 13 residues. The CDR3 protein is CSVVPISSYEQYF. The CDR3 DNA reads TGCAGCGTTGTCCCTATAAGCTCCTACGAGCAGTACTTC.

This clonotype was observed a few times. The genes are TRBV5-1 and TRBJ2-1, with 9 bases identical to TRBD1. There are 15 residues in the CDR3. From germline, CDR1 is SGHRS and CDR2 YFSETQ. The junction had 5 bases not matched to a gene; V was cut back by 0 bases and J by 7 bases. CDR3 sequence (DNA): TGCGCCAGCAGCTTGGCGCTAGACAGGGGGAATGAGCAGTTCTTC. It codes for CASSLALDRGNEQFF. The complete variable domain, with remaining parts taken from reference TRBV5-1 and TRBJ2-1, reads KAGVTQTPRYLIKTRGQQVTLSCSPISGHRSVSWYQQTPGQGLQFLFEYFSETQRNKGNFPGRFSGRQFSNSRSEMNVSTLELGDSALYLCASSLALDRGNEQFFGPGTRLTVL.

In its sample, this clonotype was seen a few times. The J gene is TRBJ2-5, the V gene TRBV4-3; D unresolved. V gave up 2 bases and J gave up 4 bases, with 17 bases separating them. This CDR3 has 16 residues. Germline-derived CDR1 and CDR2 are LGHNA and YSLEER. CDR3 coding DNA: TGCGCCAGCAGCCAAACCCTTACCTCTGGAAGAGAGACCCAGTACTTC. Its protein is CASSQTLTSGRETQYF.

This clonotype has just a few counts. V is TRBV5-4 and J is TRBJ2-5; D is undetermined. V gave up 4 bases and J gave up 5 bases, with 9 bases separating them. The germline V gene encodes CDR1 SGHNT and CDR2 YYREEE (reference sequence). The CDR3 is 12 amino acids. DNA for the CDR3: TGTGCCAGCAGCGGCCCGGCCGAGACCCAGTACTTC. It specifies CASSGPAETQYF.

This clonotype was detected once. The V call is TRBV20-1, the J call TRBJ2-3; 8 bases match TRBD1. CDR1 DFQATT and CDR2 SNEGSKA come from the germline V gene (reference sequence). This CDR3 has 16 amino acids. V was pared by 0 bases and J by 1 base, with 6 bases of the junction left unmatched. The CDR3 bases are TGCAGTGCTAGAGATCCTGACAGGGGTGGCACAGATACGCAGTATTTT. It is translated as CSARDPDRGGTDTQYF.

V and J are TRBV28 and TRBJ2-7; unclear D gene. This CDR3 has 12 amino acids. Germline loops: CDR1 MDHEN, CDR2 SYDVKM. Trimming shortened V by 4 bases and J by 5 bases, and 9 bases separated the two germline ends. The CDR3 region is CASSSPSDEQYV. The CDR3, as DNA: TGTGCCAGCAGTTCCCCTTCTGACGAGCAGTACGTC.

This clonotype was seen a handful of times. The J gene is TRBJ2-2, the V gene TRBV7-2, with 7 bases fitting TRBD2. V gave up 9 bases and J gave up 5 bases; unmatched junction bases: 12. This CDR3 has 15 residues. Germline V gives CDR1 SGHTA, CDR2 FQGNSA. The CDR3 nucleotides read TGTGCCAGTTATTTGCGACTAGCCGGTACCGGGGAGCTGTTTTTT. Translated: CASYLRLAGTGELFF.

The sample holds a few counts of this clonotype. The chain uses TRBV18 and TRBJ2-1, with D unresolved. Germline V gives CDR1 KGHSH, CDR2 LQKENI. This CDR3 region has 16 residues. V shed 2 bases and J shed 7 bases, with 18 bases lying between them. The CDR3 loop reads CASSPWVRNGQNEQFF. CDR3 DNA sequence: TGTGCCAGCTCACCATGGGTACGAAACGGCCAGAATGAGCAGTTCTTC.

This chain links TRBV19 with TRBJ2-6; D not certain. V was shortened by 5 bases and J by 0 bases, with 8 bases between the two germline ends. Germline lookup yields CDR1 LNHDA and CDR2 SQIVND (reference sequence). The CDR3 is 15 residues long. CDR3 sequence (DNA): TGTGCCAGTAGTCGGTCAAACTCTGGGGCCAACGTCCTGACTTTC. Translated: CASSRSNSGANVLTF. The full variable domain, with the rest looked up from reference TRBV19 and TRBJ2-6, is DGGITQSPKYLFRKEGQNVTLSCEQNLNHDAMYWYRQDPGQGLRLIYYSQIVNDFQKGDIAEGYSVSREKKESFPLTVTSAQKNPTAFYLCASSRSNSGANVLTFGAGSRLTVL.

The genes are TRBV4-3 and TRBJ2-3, with D hard to call. This CDR3 region has 15 residues. Trimming left V 0 bases short and J 4 bases short, with 11 bases between. The germline V gene has CDR1 LGHNA and CDR2 YSLEER. In DNA, the CDR3 is TGCGCCAGCAGCCAAGATCTCGATAACGCAGATACGCAGTATTTT. It is translated as CASSQDLDNADTQYF.

The sample holds a few counts of this clonotype. The chain couples TRBV5-1 to TRBJ2-7, with TRBD1 matching 9 bases. From germline, CDR1 is SGHRS and CDR2 YFSETQ. The CDR3 runs to 16 residues. The V gene end was trimmed by 2 bases and the J gene end by 1 base; junction bases not matched to a gene: 7. In DNA form, the CDR3 reads TGCGCCAGCAGCTTACTCGGACAGGGGAATTCCTACGAGCAGTACTTC. Amino acid sequence: CASSLLGQGNSYEQYF.

This clonotype has more than one count but fewer than ten. The J gene is TRBJ2-5, the V gene TRBV20-1, with 14 bases matching TRBD2. The length of the CDR3 is 15 residues. V was pared by 6 bases and J by 3 bases, with 6 bases of the junction left unmatched. The V gene's germline CDR1 is DFQATT and CDR2 SNEGSKA (reference sequence). The chain's CDR3 is CSAPTSGGAEETQYF. The CDR3 DNA sequence: TGCAGTGCGCCGACTAGCGGGGGGGCGGAAGAGACCCAGTACTTC.

This clonotype was picked up a small number of times. The rearrangement joins TRBV12-3 or TRBV12-4 to TRBJ1-1; D remains unclear. V was pared by 1 base and J by 11 bases, with 8 bases between. CDR3 length: 11 residues. The CDR3 DNA reads TGTGCCAGCAGTTTAGGCCAGTATGCTTTCTTT. Its protein product is CASSLGQYAFF.

The V gene is TRBV20-1, the J gene TRBJ2-1; D is unclear. The CDR3 is 13 amino acids. Germline assignment: CDR1 DFQATT and CDR2 SNEGSKA (reference sequence). In DNA form, the CDR3 reads TGCAGCGCTCCCTGGCCGGCTTCCAATGAGCAGTTCTTC. Translated: CSAPWPASNEQFF.

The rearrangement joins TRBV7-2 to TRBJ2-5, with TRBD2 matching 8 bases. The germline V gene has CDR1 SGHTA and CDR2 FQGNSA. The junction had 13 bases not matched to a gene; V was cut back by 2 bases and J by 5 bases. The CDR3 contains 17 residues. This CDR3 reads CASSLSSGGPLGETQYF. The CDR3 DNA reads as TGTGCCAGCAGCTTATCGTCGGGGGGGCCTCTGGGGGAGACCCAGTACTTC. Variable domain in full (rest from reference TRBV7-2 and TRBJ2-5): GAGVSQSPSNKVTEKGKDVELRCDPISGHTALYWYRQSLGQGLEFLIYFQGNSAPDKSGLPSDRFSAERTGGSVSTLTIQRTQQEDSAVYLCASSLSSGGPLGETQYFGPGTRLLVL.

This rearrangement joins TRBV28 to TRBJ1-4; D might be TRBD1 (6 bases). Germline assignment: CDR1 MDHEN and CDR2 SYDVKM. The CDR3 is 16 amino acids. Deletions cut 2 bases from V and 2 bases from J, with 12 bases between. Here the CDR3 reads CASSLPTGTTNEKLFF. In nucleotides, the CDR3 is TGTGCCAGCAGTTTACCCACAGGGACTACTAATGAAAAACTGTTTTTT.

The V gene is TRBV7-2, the J gene TRBJ2-3; D may match TRBD1 or TRBD2 (6 bases each). Trimming cost V 5 bases and J 5 bases, with 17 bases left between them. The germline V gene has CDR1 SGHTA and CDR2 FQGNSA. The CDR3 spans 15 residues. CDR3 DNA: TGTGCCAGCAGCCCGGGGGCGGGGTTTTTAGATACGCAGTATTTT. Its translation is CASSPGAGFLDTQYF.

This clonotype was seen only a few times. The chain uses TRBV19 and TRBJ2-2; a weak D match, TRBD2 (5 bases). V shed 4 bases and J shed 1 base, with 10 bases lying between them. The CDR3 spans 15 residues. Germline lookup yields CDR1 LNHDA and CDR2 SQIVND (reference sequence). As DNA, the CDR3 is TGTGCCAGTAGTACCACACTAGAGAACACCGGGGAGCTGTTTTTT. It codes for CASSTTLENTGELFF.